This is a list of T cell receptor beta chains from one sample in a study of blood T cell repertoires in COVID-19. Repertoires were generated with immunoSEQ multiplex PCR, while TCRdb's copy carries only in-frame clones and drops some. The sample shows around 130,000 clones, around 91% of them seen only once. The sample comprised peripheral blood. All receptors derive from a man aged 65 to 85 with active or convalescent COVID-19. CDR3s include the opening cysteine and the closing phenylalanine or tryptophan. D genes are given only for firm matches. The size entry is marked missing in some rows and otherwise reads once, few, many or a size class.

j_call v_call clone_size d_call cdr3_nt cdr3_aa
TRBJ1-6 TRBV18 . . TGTGCCAGCTCTACCGGTTACGACACCCATAATTCACCCCTCCACTTT CASSTGYDTHNSPLHF
TRBJ2-7 TRBV27 . TRBD2 TGTGCCAGCAGTTTAAATGGGCTAGCGGGGTACGAGCAGTACTTC CASSLNGLAGYEQYF
TRBJ2-7 TRBV27 few . TGTGCCAGCAGTTCCCGAGAGGACAGATCCTACGAGCAGTACTTC CASSSREDRSYEQYF
TRBJ1-2 TRBV9 . . TGTGCCCGCAGCGGACTGGGGGGGGCCTACTATGGCTACACCTTC CARSGLGGAYYGYTF
TRBJ1-2 TRBV7-8 once . TGTGCCAGCAGCTCGAAAATGGGACACCAGAACTATGGCTACACCTTC CASSSKMGHQNYGYTF
TRBJ1-5 TRBV28 . TRBD1 TGTGCCAGCAGGTCCGGGACAGGGGGCCGTGGTCAGCCCCAGCATTTT CASRSGTGGRGQPQHF
TRBJ2-1 TRBV11-1 . . TGTGCCAGCAGCTTAGATTCCCCATACAATGAGCAGTTCTTC CASSLDSPYNEQFF
TRBJ1-2 TRBV29-1 . TRBD1 TGCAGCGTTGAAGGGTCACAGGGGGCGAGAGGCTACACCTTC CSVEGSQGARGYTF
TRBJ1-2 TRBV2 . . TGTGCCAGCCGCACGGGGTTACATAGTGGCTACACCTTC CASRTGLHSGYTF
TRBJ2-1 TRBV11-1 . TRBD2 TGTGCCAGCGCAACCGGGACTAGTGTTGGTGAGCAGTTCTTC CASATGTSVGEQFF